This is a list of T cell receptor beta chains from one sample in a study of blood T cell repertoires in COVID-19. Clones were sequenced by immunoSEQ multiplex PCR, and TCRdb holds only the in-frame ones, with some missing. The profile covers some 50,000 clones, with 84% appearing a single time and about 1.4% taken by the ten largest. Sequenced material: peripheral blood. These receptor sequences come from a man in his forties or fifties with acute or convalescent COVID-19. Each CDR3 is given with its conserved first and last residue. The D gene is left open where the match is weak. Clone size is given for some rows only: seen once, a few or many times, or a class if the clone is expanded.

17	.	.	TRBJ1-2	TRBV21-1	CASSKYPRDRGDYGYTF	TGTGCCAGCAGCAAGTACCCCCGGGACAGGGGGGACTATGGCTACACCTTC
13	.	TRBD1	TRBJ1-4	TRBV30	CAWNDRAGEKLFF	TGTGCCTGGAACGACAGGGCGGGTGAAAAACTGTTTTTT
13	.	TRBD1	TRBJ2-7	TRBV7-2	CASNPGTVYEQYF	TGTGCCAGCAACCCCGGGACAGTATACGAGCAGTACTTC
16	.	.	TRBJ1-5	TRBV2	CASWKAKGAGNQPQHF	TGTGCCAGCTGGAAGGCTAAAGGGGCGGGAAATCAGCCCCAGCATTTT
15	.	.	TRBJ1-5	TRBV28	CASSQGLGYDQPQHF	TGTGCCAGCAGCCAGGGACTGGGGTATGATCAGCCCCAGCATTTT
18	.	TRBD1	TRBJ1-2	TRBV4-3	CASSQGPGTGFGNYGYTF	TGCGCCAGCAGCCAAGGACCCGGGACAGGGTTTGGAAACTATGGCTACACCTTC
11	.	.	TRBJ2-1	TRBV28	CASSHEGEQFF	TGTGCCAGCAGTCACGAGGGTGAGCAGTTCTTC
20	once	TRBD2	TRBJ2-1	TRBV4-2	CASSQDSGLAGGPTNNEQFF	TGTGCCAGCAGCCAAGATAGCGGACTAGCGGGGGGGCCGACCAACAATGAGCAGTTCTTC
13	few	TRBD1	TRBJ1-1	TRBV5-1	CASTGQGGTEAFF	TGCGCCAGCACCGGACAGGGCGGCACTGAAGCTTTCTTT
15	.	.	TRBJ2-2	TRBV5-1	CASSQGTTNTGELFF	TGCGCCAGCAGCCAGGGAACCACGAACACCGGGGAGCTGTTTTTT
13	.	TRBD1	TRBJ1-2	TRBV6-2/TRBV6-3	CASSPDRVNGYTF	TGTGCCAGCAGCCCGGACAGGGTGAATGGCTACACCTTC
11	.	TRBD1	TRBJ2-7	TRBV30	CAWRDRGEQYF	TGTGCCTGGAGAGACAGGGGCGAGCAGTACTTC
13	.	.	TRBJ1-5	TRBV6-2/TRBV6-3	CASSNTGNQPQHF	TGTGCCAGCAGTAATACAGGGAACCAGCCCCAGCATTTT
16	.	TRBD2	TRBJ2-7	TRBV11-2	CASSLVGRAPPYEQYF	TGTGCCAGCAGCTTAGTCGGGAGGGCTCCACCCTACGAGCAGTACTTC
15	.	TRBD1	TRBJ2-7	TRBV4-1	CASSHREGTAYEQYF	TGCGCCAGCAGCCACCGAGAGGGGACAGCCTACGAGCAGTACTTC
15	once	TRBD1	TRBJ1-1	TRBV6-4	CASSVTRDRTSEAFF	TGTGCCAGCAGTGTTACCCGGGACAGGACGTCTGAAGCTTTCTTT
15	.	TRBD2	TRBJ2-3	TRBV7-2	CASSLGLADTDTQYF	TGTGCCAGCAGCTTAGGGCTAGCGGACACAGATACGCAGTATTTT
18	.	.	TRBJ2-7	TRBV7-2	CASSLEGGNTSSYYEQYF	TGTGCCAGCAGCTTAGAGGGCGGGAATACTTCCTCTTATTACGAGCAGTACTTC
16	.	.	TRBJ2-2	TRBV5-5	CASSLEADSSTGELFF	TGTGCCAGCAGCTTGGAAGCGGACTCAAGCACCGGGGAGCTGTTTTTT
15	.	TRBD2	TRBJ2-1	TRBV19	CASSIVTGGGDEQFF	TGTGCCAGTAGTATAGTAACGGGAGGCGGCGATGAGCAGTTCTTC
15	.	TRBD1	TRBJ1-5	TRBV27	CASSSDRGPLGPQHF	TGTGCCAGCAGTTCGGACAGGGGGCCTTTAGGACCCCAGCATTTT
16	.	.	TRBJ1-5	TRBV28	CASRRRGGHSNQPQHF	TGTGCCAGCAGACGGAGGGGAGGCCATAGCAATCAGCCCCAGCATTTT
16	.	TRBD2	TRBJ2-2	TRBV5-1	CASSLASGRRTGELFF	TGCGCCAGCAGCTTGGCTAGCGGGAGGCGTACCGGGGAGCTGTTTTTT
15	few	.	TRBJ2-5	TRBV30	CAWSPSRGIQETQYF	TGTGCCTGGAGTCCTAGTAGGGGGATACAAGAGACCCAGTACTTC
15	.	TRBD1	TRBJ1-5	TRBV4-3	CASSQDRGIGQPQHF	TGCGCCAGCAGTCAAGACAGGGGAATAGGTCAGCCCCAGCATTTT
17	few	TRBD1	TRBJ1-6	TRBV30	CAWTSKDRTAMNSPLHF	TGTGCCTGGACCTCAAAGGACAGGACGGCGATGAATTCACCCCTCCACTTT
17	.	.	TRBJ2-1	TRBV4-3	CASSHSSGSSSYNEQFF	TGCGCCAGCAGCCATTCAAGCGGGTCGAGCTCCTACAATGAGCAGTTCTTC
15	.	.	TRBJ2-6	TRBV2	CASSLRQQRANVLTF	TGTGCCAGCAGTCTGAGACAGCAGAGGGCCAACGTCCTGACTTTC
15	.	.	TRBJ1-6	TRBV6-4	CASYQLNRASSPLHF	TGTGCCAGCTACCAACTGAACAGGGCCTCTTCACCCCTCCACTTT
15	.	.	TRBJ2-3	TRBV28	CASSPWGESTDTQYF	TGTGCCAGCAGTCCGTGGGGAGAGAGCACAGATACGCAGTATTTT
17	.	TRBD1	TRBJ2-6	TRBV5-5	CASSDDRGRTGANVLTF	TGTGCCAGCAGCGACGACAGGGGAAGGACTGGGGCCAACGTCCTGACTTTC
17	.	TRBD2	TRBJ2-1	TRBV7-2	CASSPPAGREGYNEQFF	TGTGCCAGCAGCCCGCCCGCGGGGCGGGAGGGTTACAATGAGCAGTTCTTC
13	.	.	TRBJ1-5	TRBV19	CASKPQGNQPQHF	TGTGCCAGTAAACCTCAGGGAAATCAGCCCCAGCATTTT
13	.	.	TRBJ1-1	TRBV11-2	CASSLEATSEAFF	TGTGCCAGCAGCTTAGAGGCCACGTCTGAAGCTTTCTTT
14	.	TRBD2	TRBJ2-7	TRBV28	CASSAGGPIYEQYF	TGTGCCAGCAGTGCGGGGGGGCCCATCTACGAGCAGTACTTC
16	.	TRBD2	TRBJ2-1	TRBV7-9	CASSLTGLAYYNEQFF	TGTGCCAGCAGCCTGACCGGACTAGCGTACTACAATGAGCAGTTCTTC
15	.	.	TRBJ1-2	TRBV5-6	CASSKASGANYGYTF	TGTGCCAGCAGCAAAGCCTCAGGGGCTAACTATGGCTACACCTTC
17	.	TRBD2	TRBJ2-3	TRBV11-2	CASSLDQRGGPLDTQYF	TGTGCCAGCAGCTTAGACCAACGGGGGGGCCCCCTAGATACGCAGTATTTT
14	.	.	TRBJ1-6	TRBV30	CAWSAEYYNSPLHF	TGTGCCTGGAGTGCGGAGTACTATAATTCACCCCTCCACTTT
15	.	.	TRBJ1-6	TRBV5-1	CASSLGGGNNSPLHF	TGCGCCAGCAGCTTGGGCGGGGGCAATAATTCACCCCTCCACTTT
15	.	TRBD1	TRBJ1-1	TRBV10-3	CAISAAGGEWTEAFF	TGTGCCATCAGTGCGGCAGGGGGCGAGTGGACTGAAGCTTTCTTT
14	few	.	TRBJ1-5	TRBV6-2/TRBV6-3	CASSYSRGFQPQHF	TGTGCCAGCAGTTACTCTAGGGGATTTCAGCCCCAGCATTTT
15	.	TRBD1	TRBJ1-4	TRBV6-1	CASTTAWTGDEKLFF	TGTGCCAGCACTACTGCCTGGACAGGCGATGAAAAACTGTTTTTT
15	.	TRBD1	TRBJ2-7	TRBV28	CASSLSSTGGYEQYF	TGTGCCAGCAGTTTATCCTCGACAGGGGGCTACGAGCAGTACTTC
13	once	.	TRBJ1-2	TRBV2	CASREDSSYGYTF	TGTGCCAGCAGGGAGGACAGTTCCTATGGCTACACCTTC
17	.	TRBD2	TRBJ2-7	TRBV4-1	CASSQDNGRVGSYEQYF	TGCGCCAGCAGCCAAGACAATGGGAGGGTCGGCTCCTACGAGCAGTACTTC
16	.	.	TRBJ1-5	TRBV6-6	CASSYLDSRAGQPQHF	TGTGCCAGCAGTTACCTGGACAGTCGGGCAGGGCAGCCCCAGCATTTT
13	.	TRBD2	TRBJ2-7	TRBV2	CASTPGGSYEQYF	TGTGCCAGCACCCCGGGGGGATCCTACGAGCAGTACTTC
15	.	TRBD2	TRBJ2-1	TRBV2	CASRAGTSGRNEQFF	TGTGCCAGCAGGGCCGGGACTAGCGGGAGGAATGAGCAGTTCTTC
12	.	.	TRBJ2-1	TRBV3-1/TRBV3-2	CASSRPFNEQFF	TGTGCCAGCAGCCGGCCCTTTAATGAGCAGTTCTTC
20	few	TRBD1	TRBJ1-6	TRBV18	CASSPPFKDRGLPWNSPLHF	TGTGCCAGCTCACCACCGTTTAAGGACAGGGGGCTCCCCTGGAATTCACCCCTCCACTTT
11	.	.	TRBJ2-1	TRBV19	CASSFGHQQFF	TGTGCCAGTAGTTTTGGACACCAGCAGTTCTTC
15	.	TRBD2	TRBJ2-2	TRBV11-2	CASRPSSGSTGELFF	TGTGCCAGCAGACCGTCCAGCGGGAGTACCGGGGAGCTGTTTTTT
15	.	.	TRBJ2-3	TRBV30	CAWSSSARSTDTQYF	TGTGCCTGGAGTAGTAGCGCGAGAAGCACAGATACGCAGTATTTT